This passage covers 17 T cell receptor beta chains from one sample sequenced in a study of blood T cell repertoires in COVID-19. TCRdb's table, derived via immunoSEQ multiplex PCR, lists solely in-frame clones and lacks some. The data contain about 140,000 clones, roughly 86% of them seen just once; the ten biggest clones take up around 5.4%. Sequencing used peripheral blood. These receptors all come from a human donor in a cohort sampled during active COVID-19.

The chain combines TRBV29-1 with TRBJ2-2; D is perhaps TRBD1 (5 bases). Germline V gene lookup returns CDR1 SQVTM and CDR2 ANQGSEA. The CDR3 runs 13 residues. Trimming shortened V by 4 bases and J by 8 bases, and 14 bases separated the two germline ends. CDR3 sequence (DNA): TGCAGCGTTGGGCAGGGATATAGTGGGGAGCTGTTTTTT. Translated: CSVGQGYSGELFF.

The rearrangement uses TRBV16 and TRBJ1-2; D is unresolved. The CDR3 has 16 amino acids. The ends were cut back, 0 bases at V and 8 bases at J, with 19 bases in the middle. From germline, CDR1 is KGHSY and CDR2 FQNENV. The CDR3 protein is CASSQSLFEGLRGYTF. The CDR3 nucleotides read TGTGCCAGCAGCCAATCTCTTTTTGAGGGATTGAGGGGCTACACCTTC. Using reference TRBV16 and TRBJ1-2 for the parts outside the CDR3, the full variable domain is GEEVAQTPKHLVRGEGQKAKLYCAPIKGHSYVFWYQQVLKNEFKFLISFQNENVFDETGMPKERFSAKCLPNSPCSLEIQATKLEDSAVYFCASSQSLFEGLRGYTFGSGTRLTVV.

The V call is TRBV5-1, the J call TRBJ2-5; D remains ambiguous. V was clipped by 5 bases and J by 4 bases, with 6 bases between them. CDR3 length equals 11 residues. Germline CDR1 SGHRS, CDR2 YFSETQ. CDR3 in DNA: TGCGCCAGCAGGTCGTCAGAGACCCAGTACTTC. It specifies CASRSSETQYF.

The chain is built from TRBV2 and TRBJ2-2; D ambiguous. Trimming took off 0 bases at V and 6 bases at J, with 8 bases between the two ends. Germline V gene data show CDR1 as SNHLY and CDR2 as FYNNEI. This CDR3 spans 14 amino acids. The CDR3 nucleotides are TGTGCCAGCAGTGAAGCGCGCAAGTCCGGGGAGCTGTTTTTT. This encodes CASSEARKSGELFF.

The chain recombines TRBV18 with TRBJ2-1; tentatively, D is TRBD2 (6 bases). V lost 3 bases and J 0 bases, leaving 12 bases between the germline ends. The germline gives CDR1 KGHSH, CDR2 LQKENI. The CDR3 sequence is 16 residues long. The CDR3 DNA follows: TGTGCCAGCTCACCTTCGGGACTCAGCTCCTACAATGAGCAGTTCTTC. It codes for CASSPSGLSSYNEQFF.

The rearrangement uses TRBV25-1 and TRBJ2-7; 8 bases are a match to TRBD1. The junction had 11 bases not matched to a gene; V was cut back by 4 bases and J by 3 bases. Germline V gene lookup returns CDR1 MGHDK and CDR2 SYGVNS. The CDR3 length is 16 residues. This chain's CDR3 is CASSAGAGGLVYEQYF. The CDR3 DNA is TGTGCCAGCAGTGCGGGGGCAGGGGGCTTGGTCTACGAGCAGTACTTC.

The V gene is TRBV5-6, the J gene TRBJ2-3; TRBD1 matches 9 bases. The junction had 11 bases not matched to a gene; V was cut back by 4 bases and J by 5 bases. The CDR3 contains 16 residues. Germline V gene lookup returns CDR1 SGHDT and CDR2 YYEEEE. The DNA of the CDR3 is TGTGCCAGCAGCCCAGCAGGGACAGGGAAGGGAGATACGCAGTATTTT. This sequence encodes CASSPAGTGKGDTQYF. The full variable domain, in which reference TRBV5-6 and TRBJ2-3 provide the parts outside the CDR3, is DAGVTQSPTHLIKTRGQQVTLRCSPKSGHDTVSWYQQALGQGPQFIFQYYEEEERQRGNFPDRFSGHQFPNYSSELNVNALLLGDSALYLCASSPAGTGKGDTQYFGPGTRLTVL.

The rearrangement links TRBV2 to TRBJ2-1; 8 nucleotides line up with TRBD2. Germline V CDR1 and CDR2: SNHLY, FYNNEI. There are 15 residues in the CDR3. After removal of 6 bases from V and 9 bases from J, the junction contained 13 bases not matched to a gene. The CDR3 sequence: CASSPDLAGWGEQFF. The CDR3 DNA reads as TGTGCCAGCAGCCCGGACTTAGCGGGGTGGGGTGAGCAGTTCTTC.

This chain joins TRBV27 and TRBJ1-2; 10 bases align to TRBD1. The CDR3 covers 15 residues. Trimming removed 3 bases from V and 5 bases from J; junction bases left unmatched: 6. Germline V CDR1 and CDR2: MNHEY, SMNVEV (reference sequence). The DNA of the CDR3 is TGTGCCAGCAGTTTGGGGGGACAGGGGCTGTATGGCTACACCTTC. It codes for CASSLGGQGLYGYTF.

The chain couples TRBV27 to TRBJ2-1; TRBD2 matches at 10 bases. This CDR3 comprises 16 residues. CDR1 is MNHEY and CDR2 is SMNVEV in the germline V gene (reference sequence). Trimming took 4 bases from V and 7 from J; bases not matched to a gene: 10. The chain's CDR3 is CASSSRTSGALNEQFF. The CDR3 DNA sequence: TGTGCCAGCAGTTCGAGAACTAGCGGGGCCCTGAATGAGCAGTTCTTC.

The chain employs TRBV19 and TRBJ2-3, with D hard to call. Germline V gene lookup returns CDR1 LNHDA and CDR2 SQIVND (reference sequence). The V end was cut by 5 bases, the J end by 0 bases, with 9 bases between. The length of the CDR3 is 14 residues. The CDR3: CASSWAVSTDTQYF. The CDR3, as DNA: TGTGCCAGTAGTTGGGCAGTGAGCACAGATACGCAGTATTTT.

This chain links TRBV18 with TRBJ1-4; D unresolved. This CDR3 has 15 amino acids. Trimming cost V 1 base and J 1 base, with 7 bases left between them. The germline gives CDR1 KGHSH, CDR2 LQKENI. The CDR3 coding sequence is TGTGCCAGCTCACCACGAGATGGAACTAATGAAAAACTGTTTTTT. It translates to CASSPRDGTNEKLFF.

The chain employs TRBV2 and TRBJ1-4; tentative D call: TRBD1 (5 bases). V was shortened by 7 bases and J by 5 bases, with 17 bases between the two germline ends. CDR1 is SNHLY, CDR2 FYNNEI, per germline. This CDR3 comprises 15 residues. The CDR3 DNA follows: TGTGCCAGCACTGGGCAGGGAGGGCTAAATGAAAAACTGTTTTTT. Amino acids: CASTGQGGLNEKLFF.

This clone was found once. The chain combines TRBV7-9 with TRBJ2-7, with 13 bases matching TRBD2. V lost 5 bases, J lost 4 bases, and 5 bases stayed unmatched. The V gene's germline CDR1 is SEHNR and CDR2 FQNEAQ (reference sequence). The CDR3 is made up of 15 amino acids. The CDR3 DNA follows: TGTGCCAGCAGCGTACCGGGACTAGCGGGATACGAGCAGTACTTC. Translated, it gives CASSVPGLAGYEQYF.

The chain carries TRBV24-1 and TRBJ2-1; perhaps TRBD2 as D (5 bases). This CDR3 region has 15 residues. Germline CDR1 KGHDR, CDR2 SFDVKD. V was pared by 3 bases and J by 1 base, with 9 bases between. The CDR3 nucleotides read TGTGCCACCAGTGATAGTACGGGGTCCTACAATGAGCAGTTCTTC. This encodes CATSDSTGSYNEQFF.

This chain connects TRBV18 to TRBJ2-2; 9 nucleotides line up with TRBD1. Germline V gene lookup returns CDR1 KGHSH and CDR2 LQKENI. With V trimmed by 5 bases and J by 1 base, 2 bases remained unmatched. The CDR3 runs 15 residues. In DNA form, the CDR3 reads TGTGCCAGCTCATCGGGACAGGGGAACACCGGGGAGCTGTTTTTT. This gives the protein CASSSGQGNTGELFF.

This clone was observed a handful of times. The chain combines TRBV12-5 with TRBJ2-3, with 8 bases identical to TRBD1. This CDR3 contains 14 residues. V trimming: 6 bases; J trimming: 5 bases; junction bases outside the gene matches: 7. Germline V gene data show CDR1 as LGHNT and CDR2 as FRNRAP. CDR3 protein: CASGRTGTQDTQYF. Here the CDR3 DNA reads TGTGCTAGTGGGAGGACAGGGACTCAAGATACGCAGTATTTT.